This is a list of T cell receptor beta chains from one sample in a study of T cell responses to AZD1222 COVID-19 vaccine. Assay: immunoSEQ multiplex PCR; the TCRdb copy retains only in-frame clones and omits some. The table has over 60,000 clones, around 87% seen once; the top ten hold nearly 25%. The sample was peripheral blood, taken on day 0 of AZD1222 vaccination. These receptors originate from an adult in good health. The CDR3 runs from the conserved cysteine through the conserved F or W. Each record gives: D gene, V gene, clone size, J gene, CDR3 protein, CDR3 DNA. D genes are given only for firm matches. Clone size, where shown, is once, few, many, or a class for clones that have expanded.

>-|TRBV12-2|-|TRBJ2-7
CASRLIEGIYEQYF
TGTGCAAGTCGCTTAATCGAGGGGATCTACGAGCAGTACTTC
>-|TRBV4-1|-|TRBJ1-2
CASSRAQQGGYGYTF
TGCGCCAGCAGCCGCGCCCAGCAGGGCGGTTATGGCTACACCTTC
>-|TRBV6-1|-|TRBJ1-1
CASSEFESTEAFF
TGTGCCAGCAGTGAGTTCGAGAGCACTGAAGCTTTCTTT
>-|TRBV30|-|TRBJ1-2
CAWAAGLYGYTF
TGTGCCTGGGCGGCCGGCCTCTATGGCTACACCTTC
>-|TRBV6-2/TRBV6-3|-|TRBJ2-7
CASSYPTYEQYF
TGTGCCAGCAGTTACCCTACCTACGAGCAGTACTTC
>TRBD1|TRBV7-3|-|TRBJ2-1
CASSTTGAFANEQFF
TGTGCCAGCAGCACCACAGGGGCGTTTGCCAATGAGCAGTTCTTC
>-|TRBV7-9|few|TRBJ2-3
CASSPRTADTQYF
TGTGCCAGCAGCCCTCGAACCGCAGATACGCAGTATTTT
>-|TRBV4-3|-|TRBJ2-3
CASSQGTLADLFSSTDTQYF
TGCGCCAGCAGCCAAGGGACTTTAGCGGATTTGTTTTCTAGCACAGATACGCAGTATTTT
>-|TRBV10-1|-|TRBJ2-2
CASSERPNTGELFF
TGCGCCAGCAGTGAGAGGCCTAACACCGGGGAGCTGTTTTTT
>-|TRBV5-6|-|TRBJ2-1
CASSLGLSWSAEQFF
TGTGCCAGCAGCTTGGGACTTAGTTGGTCGGCGGAGCAGTTCTTC
>-|TRBV5-8|-|TRBJ1-2
CASSLGQSYGYTF
TGTGCCAGCAGCTTGGGACAGTCCTATGGCTACACCTTC
>-|TRBV12-2|-|TRBJ1-2
CASRLVGHRNYGYTF
TGTGCAAGTCGCTTAGTTGGACACCGGAACTATGGCTACACCTTC
>-|TRBV7-2|-|TRBJ2-7
CASSLAGRSYEQYF
TGTGCCAGCAGCTTGGCAGGGAGGTCCTACGAGCAGTACTTC
>TRBD1|TRBV27|-|TRBJ2-7
CASSTYRGYEQYF
TGTGCCAGCAGTACGTACAGGGGCTACGAGCAGTACTTC
>-|TRBV6-5|-|TRBJ2-7
CASSGDFDEQYF
TGTGCCAGCAGCGGGGACTTCGACGAGCAGTACTTC
>-|TRBV6-5|few|TRBJ1-1
CASRRTELNTEAFF
TGTGCCAGCAGAAGGACAGAATTGAACACTGAAGCTTTCTTT
>-|TRBV4-1|-|TRBJ1-2
CASSPLGTGGYTF
TGCGCCAGCAGCCCGTTGGGGACTGGTGGCTACACCTTC
>-|TRBV18|-|TRBJ2-1
CASSPASLNEQFF
TGTGCCAGCTCACCAGCGAGTCTCAATGAGCAGTTCTTC
>TRBD1|TRBV28|-|TRBJ1-1
CASSRQGANTEAFF
TGTGCCAGCAGTCGACAGGGGGCTAACACTGAAGCTTTCTTT
>-|TRBV7-2|-|TRBJ1-1
CASSPGHRYTEAFF
TGTGCCAGCAGCCCCGGACACCGATACACTGAAGCTTTCTTT
>TRBD2|TRBV5-4|-|TRBJ2-5
CASSSGPAGETQYF
TGTGCCAGCAGTTCCGGGCCAGCGGGGGAGACCCAGTACTTC
>-|TRBV5-3|-|TRBJ1-5
CARSFHRRPVKRPQHF
TGTGCCAGAAGCTTTCACAGGCGCCCGGTGAAACGGCCCCAGCATTTT
>TRBD1|TRBV7-8|-|TRBJ1-6
CASSSGTDNSPLHF
TGTGCCAGCAGCTCCGGGACAGATAATTCACCCCTCCACTTT
>-|TRBV3-1/TRBV3-2|-|TRBJ2-5
CASSHSQETQYF
TGTGCCAGCAGCCATTCCCAAGAGACCCAGTACTTC
>TRBD1|TRBV9|-|TRBJ1-1
CASSPGGAGGDTEAFF
TGTGCCAGCAGCCCCGGCGGGGCAGGGGGAGACACTGAAGCTTTCTTT
>TRBD2|TRBV6-4|many|TRBJ2-3
CASSPSGDTDTQYF
TGTGCCAGCAGCCCTAGCGGAGACACAGATACGCAGTATTTT
>-|TRBV10-3|once|TRBJ2-1
CAISERGGQGKQFF
TGTGCCATCAGTGAAAGGGGTGGGCAGGGGAAGCAGTTCTTC
>-|TRBV3-1/TRBV3-2|-|TRBJ2-7
CASSPSGDVRQQYF
TGTGCCAGCAGCCCCTCTGGGGACGTACGTCAGCAGTACTTC
>-|TRBV2|few|TRBJ2-5
CASSEEVSRQETQYF
TGTGCCAGCAGTGAAGAAGTTAGTCGGCAAGAGACCCAGTACTTC
>-|TRBV18|-|TRBJ1-1
CASLKFGTEAFF
TGTGCCAGCTTAAAATTCGGGACTGAAGCTTTCTTT
>TRBD2|TRBV27|-|TRBJ2-1
CASSLASGNYNEQFF
TGTGCCAGCAGTTTGGCTAGCGGGAACTACAATGAGCAGTTCTTC
>-|TRBV28|-|TRBJ1-5
CASNDQPQHF
TGTGCCAGCAATGATCAGCCCCAGCATTTT
>-|TRBV30|-|TRBJ2-3
CAWRLAGTDTQYF
TGTGCCTGGAGGTTGGCAGGCACAGATACGCAGTATTTT
>TRBD1|TRBV4-2|-|TRBJ2-7
CASSQRQGGYEQYF
TGTGCCAGCAGCCAGAGACAGGGGGGATACGAGCAGTACTTC
>-|TRBV9|medium-sized|TRBJ1-6
CASSAYLEDSPLHF
TGTGCCAGCAGCGCGTATCTCGAAGATTCACCCCTCCACTTT
>-|TRBV6-5|-|TRBJ2-3
CASGDTRTQYF
TGTGCCAGCGGGGACACTCGTACGCAGTATTTT
>TRBD1|TRBV7-2|few|TRBJ1-1
CASSFLRPGQEAFF
TGTGCCAGCAGCTTCCTTCGCCCGGGACAGGAAGCTTTCTTT
>-|TRBV19|-|TRBJ1-1
CASTTPGMSTEAFF
TGTGCCAGTACCACCCCCGGGATGAGCACTGAAGCTTTCTTT
>-|TRBV27|-|TRBJ1-1
CASSPLGQAKDTEAFF
TGTGCCAGCAGTCCTCTCGGCCAGGCCAAGGACACTGAAGCTTTCTTT
>-|TRBV7-2|once|TRBJ1-6
CASSPGSQSPLHF
TGTGCCAGCAGCCCAGGGAGCCAATCACCCCTCCACTTT
>-|TRBV29-1|-|TRBJ2-7
CSVEGLVDEQYF
TGCAGCGTTGAAGGGTTGGTGGACGAGCAGTACTTC
>TRBD1|TRBV30|-|TRBJ1-6
CAWSRDSNSPLHF
TGTGCCTGGAGTCGGGACAGTAATTCACCCCTCCACTTT
>-|TRBV5-1|-|TRBJ1-3
CASSMENSGNTIYF
TGCGCCAGCAGCATGGAAAACTCTGGAAACACCATATATTTT
>-|TRBV30|-|TRBJ1-3
CAWSVGPVSGNTIYF
TGTGCCTGGAGCGTGGGACCGGTCTCTGGAAACACCATATATTTT
>TRBD2|TRBV5-1|-|TRBJ2-1
CASSPLAGANNEQFF
TGCGCCAGCAGCCCTTTAGCGGGGGCTAACAATGAGCAGTTCTTC
>-|TRBV6-5|-|TRBJ1-2
CASSLTWAYGYTF
TGTGCCAGCAGCCTGACTTGGGCCTATGGCTACACCTTC
>-|TRBV11-1|-|TRBJ2-5
CASSFSQGPETQYF
TGTGCCAGCAGCTTCTCTCAGGGGCCCGAGACCCAGTACTTC
>TRBD1|TRBV5-1|-|TRBJ2-1
CASRRTGGHEQFF
TGCGCCAGCAGAAGAACAGGGGGTCACGAGCAGTTCTTC
>-|TRBV30|-|TRBJ1-5
CAWSVPNGNQPQHF
TGTGCCTGGAGTGTACCGAATGGCAATCAGCCCCAGCATTTT
>-|TRBV18|-|TRBJ2-5
CASSPKETQYF
TGTGCCAGCTCACCCAAAGAGACCCAGTACTTC